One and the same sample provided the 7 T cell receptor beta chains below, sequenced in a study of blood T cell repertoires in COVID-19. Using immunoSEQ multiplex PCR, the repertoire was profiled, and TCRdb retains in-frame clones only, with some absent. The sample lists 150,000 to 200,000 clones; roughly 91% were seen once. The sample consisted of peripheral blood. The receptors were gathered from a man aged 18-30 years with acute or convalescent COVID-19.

CDR3 DNA sequence: TGTGCCAGCAGCCCGACAGGGGCCATCGGGGAGACCCAGTACTTC. It codes for CASSPTGAIGETQYF. This chain joins TRBV7-9 and TRBJ2-5; TRBD1 agrees at 8 bases. The CDR3 extends over 15 amino acids. V lost 5 bases and J lost 5; bases outside the gene matches: 10. Per germline, CDR1 SEHNR and CDR2 FQNEAQ (reference sequence).

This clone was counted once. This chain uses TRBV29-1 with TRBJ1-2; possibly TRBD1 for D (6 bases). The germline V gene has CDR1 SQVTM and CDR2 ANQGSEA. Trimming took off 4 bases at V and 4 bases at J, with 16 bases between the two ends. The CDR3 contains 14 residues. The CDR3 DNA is TGCAGCGTTGTTCAGGGGTTCCCTTTCTATGGCTACACCTTC. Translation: CSVVQGFPFYGYTF.

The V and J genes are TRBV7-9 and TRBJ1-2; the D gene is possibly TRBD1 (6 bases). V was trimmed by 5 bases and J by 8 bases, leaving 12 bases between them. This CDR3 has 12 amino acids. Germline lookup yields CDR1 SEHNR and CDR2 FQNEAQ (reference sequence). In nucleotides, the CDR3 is TGTGCCAGCAGCACGCACAGGGAAGGCTACACCTTC. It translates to CASSTHREGYTF.

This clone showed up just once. The CDR3 DNA sequence: TGTGCCAGCTCAGGGTCCGGGAAGTACAATGAGCAGTTCTTC. This gives the protein CASSGSGKYNEQFF. V is TRBV18 and J is TRBJ2-1; weak D call: TRBD2 (5 bases). CDR3 size: 14 residues. V was pared by 5 bases and J by 4 bases, with 12 bases between. The germline CDR1 and CDR2 sequences are KGHSH and LQKENI.

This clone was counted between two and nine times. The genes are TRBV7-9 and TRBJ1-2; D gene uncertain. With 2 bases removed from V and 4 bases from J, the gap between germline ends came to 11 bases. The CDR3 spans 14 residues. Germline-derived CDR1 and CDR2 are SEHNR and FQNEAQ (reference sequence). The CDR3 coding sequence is TGTGCCAGCAGCTTACCCCTTGGCGGCTATGGCTACACCTTC. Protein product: CASSLPLGGYGYTF.

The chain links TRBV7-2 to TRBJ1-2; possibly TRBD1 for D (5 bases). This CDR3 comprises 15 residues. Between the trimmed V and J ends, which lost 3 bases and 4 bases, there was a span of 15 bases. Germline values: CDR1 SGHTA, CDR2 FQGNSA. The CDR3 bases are TGTGCCAGCAGCTTCAGGAGGGTGGGGGGCTATGGCTACACCTTC. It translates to CASSFRRVGGYGYTF. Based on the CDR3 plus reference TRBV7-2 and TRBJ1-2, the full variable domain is GAGVSQSPSNKVTEKGKDVELRCDPISGHTALYWYRQSLGQGLEFLIYFQGNSAPDKSGLPSDRFSAERTGGSVSTLTIQRTQQEDSAVYLCASSFRRVGGYGYTFGSGTRLTVV.

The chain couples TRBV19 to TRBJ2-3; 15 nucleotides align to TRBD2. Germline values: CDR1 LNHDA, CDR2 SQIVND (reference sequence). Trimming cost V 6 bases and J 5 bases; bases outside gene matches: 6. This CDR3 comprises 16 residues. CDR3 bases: TGTGCCAGTAGCCGGACTAGCGGGGGGGCTGGAGATACGCAGTATTTT. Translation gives CASSRTSGGAGDTQYF.